This T cell receptor (beta chain) was documented in a study of siplizumab effects on memory and regulatory T cells (dated by TCRdb to the late 2010s). Context from the whole study: The effect of the anti-CD2 antibody siplizumab on alloreactive T-cell subsets was examined in allogeneic mixed lymphocyte reactions constructed from human PBMCs.

Findings and caveats that apply to the study as a whole: Roughly 80-95% of proliferating CD4+ or CD8+ clones could not be assigned a naive or memory phenotype. Siplizumab significantly lowered the cumulative frequency of alloreactive sequences that could be traced to unstimulated CD4+ memory T cells. Of the alloreactive CD4+ clones that could be mapped, the Treg-derived share averaged approximately 69% with siplizumab compared with about 27% in control reactions. No functional confirmation was obtained for the suppressive function of proliferating Tregs from siplizumab cultures. Compared with memory T cells, unstimulated naive T cells appeared more diverse, and naive cells seemed to make a substantial contribution to the alloresponse. Because sequences below about 10^-5 frequency were poorly captured, only a minor fraction of alloreactive clones could be mapped to unstimulated subsets.

The CDR3 contains 11 residues, cysteine and phenylalanine counted. Just the 33-base CDR3 DNA is kept, in frame starting at base 1. The V end loses 11 bases and the J end loses 1 base, and a stretch of 6 bases separates them. CDR1 and CDR2 are read off the germline V gene as SNHLY and FYNNEI. A note on this clone: It lacks a known antigen. The sample holds no much larger clone one base away, and base qualities are not on file.

The protocol used for the library was the immunoSEQ multiplex PCR assay. The deep sequencing platform assayed 80,000 to 100,000 TCR templates per sample. Genomic DNA extracted from sorted T cells was used for TCRbeta CDR3 sequencing. In the paper's pipeline: The R programming language was used for clonal analysis of the TCRbeta CDR3 data. Alloreactive CD4+ and CD8+ clones were identified by comparing unstimulated samples to CFSE-low samples taken after the reaction. Regulatory or non-regulatory origin was assigned to alloreactive CD4+ clones by matching of sequences to sorted unstimulated Treg and non-Treg repertoires. TCRdb mirrors the immuneACCESS table, restricted to in-frame sequences. Some clones are absent from its copies; in checked studies, under half trace to an unresolved V gene, and the reason for the others is unknown. Clone size and the V and J calls come from that table; the DNA yielded D and trimming. The sample table holds under 150,000 clones, of which approximately 94% were seen once. Together, the top ten hold 1.5% to 2% of the sample.

TCRbeta CDR3 sequencing was performed on sorted unstimulated T cells and on proliferating T cells recovered from mixed lymphocyte reactions. Fresh whole blood from ten HLA-typed healthy donors was used as the source from which PBMCs were isolated. To map where alloreactive clones came from, unstimulated CD4+ non-regulatory T cells were FACS-sorted. The sequence joins TRBV2 to TRBJ1-5; the D gene is not confidently resolved. This TCR derives from a human donor in good health. Material for sequencing was non-Treg CD4+ T cells sorted from blood. The cell subset or site label of this sample denotes: FACS-sorted unstimulated CD4+ non-regulatory T cells. The CDR3 corresponds to CAGGSNQPQHF. The sequence in DNA is TGTGCCGGCGGCAGCAATCAGCCCCAGCATTTT.